The rows below give T cell receptor beta chains drawn from one sample of a study of T cells in Graves' hyperthyroidism and ophthalmopathy. Via MiXCR, TCRdb re-called the multiplex PCR reads, giving one row per CDR3 protein. The sample holds more than 450,000 distinct CDR3 sequences, about 20% seen once. Sequenced sample: blood. The origin of the receptors is a man aged 35 to 55 with Graves' ophthalmopathy. CDR3s include the opening cysteine and the closing phenylalanine or tryptophan. A D gene is named only where the DNA matches it firmly. For some rows the clone size is stated as once, few or many, or as a class when expanded; others skip it.

cdr3_nt cdr3_aa j_call d_call v_call clone_size
TGTGCCATCAGTGAGAGGGGCCTGAGCTCCTACAATGAGCAGTTCTTC CAISERGLSSYNEQFF TRBJ2-1 . TRBV10-3 .
TGCAGTGCCGGAAGAGGGGCAGGGGGCTACGAGCAGTACTTC CSAGRGAGGYEQYF TRBJ2-7 TRBD1 TRBV20-1 .
TGTGCCAGCACAAGACAGGGTAGAGCTGTCGAGCAGTACTTC CASTRQGRAVEQYF TRBJ2-7 TRBD1 TRBV28 many
TGTGCCAGCAGTTTATACAGGGGGGATGGCTACACCTTC CASSLYRGDGYTF TRBJ1-2 TRBD1 TRBV12-3/TRBV12-4 .
TGTGCCAGCTCGCCCAATTTGAACGCTGAAGCTTTCTTT CASSPNLNAEAFF TRBJ1-1 . TRBV18 many
TGTGCCAGCAGCATTGAGGGGTGGGGACAGGAGCAGTACTTC CASSIEGWGQEQYF TRBJ2-7 TRBD1 TRBV7-2 many
TGCGCCAGCAGCGCCCTGGGACTAGCGGGAGAGACCCAGTACTTC CASSALGLAGETQYF TRBJ2-5 TRBD2 TRBV5-1 few
TGTGCCAGCAGCGGGGGGGCTTATATCACTGAAGCTTTCTTT CASSGGAYITEAFF TRBJ1-1 . TRBV2 many
TGTGCCAGCACCCTTCAGGGGACAACTAATGAAAAACTGTTTTTT CASTLQGTTNEKLFF TRBJ1-4 . TRBV5-8 .
TGTGCCAGCAGTTACCGGGGCAGGTTGAACACTGAAGCTTTCTTT CASSYRGRLNTEAFF TRBJ1-1 . TRBV6-2/TRBV6-3 many
TGCGCCAGCAGCTTGGCGGGTACAGGTTGGAACACTGAAGCTTTCTTT CASSLAGTGWNTEAFF TRBJ1-1 . TRBV5-1 many